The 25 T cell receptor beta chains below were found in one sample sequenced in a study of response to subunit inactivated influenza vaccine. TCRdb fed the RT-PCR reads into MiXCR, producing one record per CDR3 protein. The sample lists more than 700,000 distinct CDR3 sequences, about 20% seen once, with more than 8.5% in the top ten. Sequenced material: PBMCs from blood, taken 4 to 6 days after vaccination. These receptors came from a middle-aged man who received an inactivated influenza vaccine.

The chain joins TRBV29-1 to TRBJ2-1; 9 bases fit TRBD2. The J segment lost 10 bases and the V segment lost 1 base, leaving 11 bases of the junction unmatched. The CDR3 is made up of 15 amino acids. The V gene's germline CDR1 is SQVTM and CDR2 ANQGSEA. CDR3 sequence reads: CSVEVTAGGPREQFF. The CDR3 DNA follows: TGCAGCGTTGAAGTTACTGCGGGGGGGCCTAGAGAGCAGTTCTTC.

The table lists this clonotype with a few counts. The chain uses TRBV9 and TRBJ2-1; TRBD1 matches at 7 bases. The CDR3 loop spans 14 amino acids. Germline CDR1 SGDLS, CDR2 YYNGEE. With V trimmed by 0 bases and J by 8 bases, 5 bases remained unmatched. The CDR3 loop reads CASSVVTGVHEQFF. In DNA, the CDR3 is TGTGCCAGCAGCGTAGTTACAGGGGTCCATGAGCAGTTCTTC.

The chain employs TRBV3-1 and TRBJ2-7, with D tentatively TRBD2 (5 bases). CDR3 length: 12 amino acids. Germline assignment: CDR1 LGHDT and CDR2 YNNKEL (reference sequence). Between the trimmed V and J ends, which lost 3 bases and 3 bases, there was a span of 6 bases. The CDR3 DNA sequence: TGTGCCAGCAGCCATGACTACTACGAGCAGTACTTC. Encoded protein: CASSHDYYEQYF.

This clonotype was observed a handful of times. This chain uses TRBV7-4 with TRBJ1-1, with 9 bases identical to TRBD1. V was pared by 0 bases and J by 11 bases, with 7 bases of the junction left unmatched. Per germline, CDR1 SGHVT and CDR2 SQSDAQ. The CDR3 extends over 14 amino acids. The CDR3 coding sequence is TGTGCCAGCAGCTTAGCTGGGACAGGGATTAGCGCTTTCTTT. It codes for CASSLAGTGISAFF.

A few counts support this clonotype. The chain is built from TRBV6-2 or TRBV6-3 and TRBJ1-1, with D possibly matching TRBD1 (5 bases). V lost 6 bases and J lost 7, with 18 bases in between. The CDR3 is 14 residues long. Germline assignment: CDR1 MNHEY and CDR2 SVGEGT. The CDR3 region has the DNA TGTGCCAGCAGCCTCAGGGACCCCATCGATGAAGCTTTCTTT. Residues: CASSLRDPIDEAFF.

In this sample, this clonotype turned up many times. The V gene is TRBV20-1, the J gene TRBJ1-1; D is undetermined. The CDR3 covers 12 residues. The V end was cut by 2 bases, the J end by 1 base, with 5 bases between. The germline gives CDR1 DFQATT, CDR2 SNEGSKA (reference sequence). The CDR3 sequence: CSARSGNTEAFF. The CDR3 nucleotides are TGCAGTGCTAGAAGCGGGAACACTGAAGCTTTCTTT.

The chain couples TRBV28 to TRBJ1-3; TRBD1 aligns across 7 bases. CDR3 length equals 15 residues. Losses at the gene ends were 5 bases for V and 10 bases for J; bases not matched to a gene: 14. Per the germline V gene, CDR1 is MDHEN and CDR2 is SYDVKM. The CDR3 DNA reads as TGTGCCAGCAGTGGACAGGCCCGAACTGTTGGGACCATATATTTT. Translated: CASSGQARTVGTIYF.

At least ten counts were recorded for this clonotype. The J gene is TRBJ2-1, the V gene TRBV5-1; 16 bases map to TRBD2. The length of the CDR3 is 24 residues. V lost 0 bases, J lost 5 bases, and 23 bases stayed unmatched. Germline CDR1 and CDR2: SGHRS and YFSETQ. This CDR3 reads CASSLGIPGLAGGPIRMDNNEQFF. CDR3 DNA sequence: TGCGCCAGCAGCTTGGGGATCCCGGGACTAGCGGGGGGGCCAATTCGCATGGACAACAATGAGCAGTTCTTC.

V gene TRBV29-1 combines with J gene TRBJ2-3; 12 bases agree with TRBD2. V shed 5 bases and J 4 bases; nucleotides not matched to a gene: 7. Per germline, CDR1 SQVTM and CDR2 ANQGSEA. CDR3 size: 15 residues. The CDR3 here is CSVPATSGSPDTQYF. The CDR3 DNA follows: TGCAGCGTTCCAGCGACTAGCGGGAGCCCAGATACGCAGTATTTT.

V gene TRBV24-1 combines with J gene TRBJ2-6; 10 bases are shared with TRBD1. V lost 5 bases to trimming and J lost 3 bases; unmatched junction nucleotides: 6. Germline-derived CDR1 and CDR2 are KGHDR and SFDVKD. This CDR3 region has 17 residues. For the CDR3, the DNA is TGTGCCACCAGTGGCCGGGACAGGGGTAATGGGGCCAACGTCCTGACTTTC. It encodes CATSGRDRGNGANVLTF.

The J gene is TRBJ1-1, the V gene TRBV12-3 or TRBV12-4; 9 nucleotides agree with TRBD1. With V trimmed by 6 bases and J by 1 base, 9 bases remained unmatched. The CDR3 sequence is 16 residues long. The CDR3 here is CASSPGTGRGNTEAFF. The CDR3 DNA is TGTGCCAGCAGCCCCGGGACAGGGCGGGGGAACACTGAAGCTTTCTTT.

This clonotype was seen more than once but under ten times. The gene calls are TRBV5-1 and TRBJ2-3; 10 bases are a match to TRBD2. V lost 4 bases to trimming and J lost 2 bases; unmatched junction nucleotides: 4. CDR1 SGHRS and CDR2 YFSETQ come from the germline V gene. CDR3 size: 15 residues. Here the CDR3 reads CASSKGTSVTDTQYF. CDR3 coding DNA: TGCGCCAGCAGCAAAGGGACTAGCGTCACAGATACGCAGTATTTT. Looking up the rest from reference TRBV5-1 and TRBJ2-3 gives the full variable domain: KAGVTQTPRYLIKTRGQQVTLSCSPISGHRSVSWYQQTPGQGLQFLFEYFSETQRNKGNFPGRFSGRQFSNSRSEMNVSTLELGDSALYLCASSKGTSVTDTQYFGPGTRLTVL.

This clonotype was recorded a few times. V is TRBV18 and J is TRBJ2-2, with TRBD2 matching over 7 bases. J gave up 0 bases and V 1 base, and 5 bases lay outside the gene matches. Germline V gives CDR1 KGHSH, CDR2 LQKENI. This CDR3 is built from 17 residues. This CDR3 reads CASSPRGTSANTGELFF. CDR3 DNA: TGTGCCAGCTCACCACGGGGAACTAGCGCGAACACCGGGGAGCTGTTTTTT.

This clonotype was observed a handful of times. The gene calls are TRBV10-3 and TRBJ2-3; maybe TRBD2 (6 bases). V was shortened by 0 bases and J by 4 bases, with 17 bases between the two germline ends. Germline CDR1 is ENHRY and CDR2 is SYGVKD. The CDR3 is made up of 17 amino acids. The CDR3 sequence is CAISESTGRGAADTQYF. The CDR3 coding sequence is TGTGCCATCAGTGAGTCGACTGGGCGCGGGGCCGCAGATACGCAGTATTTT.

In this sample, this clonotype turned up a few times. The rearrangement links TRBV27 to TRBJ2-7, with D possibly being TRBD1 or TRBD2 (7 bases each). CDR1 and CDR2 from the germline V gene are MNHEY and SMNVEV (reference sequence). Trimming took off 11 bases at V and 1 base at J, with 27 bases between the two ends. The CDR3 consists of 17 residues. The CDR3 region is CARSSFDRERGSYEQYF. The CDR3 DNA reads TGTGCCCGAAGCAGTTTTGACAGGGAGCGGGGATCCTACGAGCAGTACTTC.

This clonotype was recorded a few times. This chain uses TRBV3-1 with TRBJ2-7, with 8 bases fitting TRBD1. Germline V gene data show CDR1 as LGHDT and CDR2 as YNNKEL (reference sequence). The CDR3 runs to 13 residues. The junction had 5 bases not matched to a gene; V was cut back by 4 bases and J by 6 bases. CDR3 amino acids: CASSPDRGGEQYF. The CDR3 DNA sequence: TGTGCCAGCAGCCCCGACAGGGGAGGCGAGCAGTACTTC.

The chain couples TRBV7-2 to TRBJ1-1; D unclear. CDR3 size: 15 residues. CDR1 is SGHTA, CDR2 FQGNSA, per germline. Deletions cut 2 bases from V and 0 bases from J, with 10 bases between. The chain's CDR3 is CASSLKLGLNTEAFF. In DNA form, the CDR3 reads TGTGCCAGCAGCTTAAAGTTAGGCTTGAACACTGAAGCTTTCTTT. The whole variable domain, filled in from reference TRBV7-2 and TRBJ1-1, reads GAGVSQSPSNKVTEKGKDVELRCDPISGHTALYWYRQSLGQGLEFLIYFQGNSAPDKSGLPSDRFSAERTGGSVSTLTIQRTQQEDSAVYLCASSLKLGLNTEAFFGQGTRLTVV.

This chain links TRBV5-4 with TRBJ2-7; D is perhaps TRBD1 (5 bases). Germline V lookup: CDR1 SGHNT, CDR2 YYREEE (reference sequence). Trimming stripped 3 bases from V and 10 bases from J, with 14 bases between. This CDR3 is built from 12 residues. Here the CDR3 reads CASSYDSGRQYF. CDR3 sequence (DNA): TGTGCCAGCAGCTATGACAGTGGACGCCAGTACTTC.

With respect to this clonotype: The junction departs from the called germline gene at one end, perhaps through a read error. The CDR3, as DNA: TGTGCCAGCACTCAAGGACAGGGGTACGAGCAGAACTTC. Translated: CASTQGQGYEQNF. The V gene is TRBV12-3 or TRBV12-4, the J gene TRBJ2-7, with TRBD1 identical over 9 bases. The length of the CDR3 is 13 residues.

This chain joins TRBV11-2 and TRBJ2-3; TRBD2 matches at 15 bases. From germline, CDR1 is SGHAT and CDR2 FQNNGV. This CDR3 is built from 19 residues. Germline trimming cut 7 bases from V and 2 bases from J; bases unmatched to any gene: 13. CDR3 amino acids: CASILGGLAGGYDTDTQYF. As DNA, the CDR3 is TGTGCCAGCATCCTGGGGGGACTAGCGGGAGGCTACGACACAGATACGCAGTATTTT.

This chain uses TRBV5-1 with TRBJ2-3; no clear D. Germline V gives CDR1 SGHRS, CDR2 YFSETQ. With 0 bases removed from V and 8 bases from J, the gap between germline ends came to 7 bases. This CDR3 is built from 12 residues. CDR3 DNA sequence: TGCGCCAGCAGCTTGGAGTTCGGTACGCAGTATTTT. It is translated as CASSLEFGTQYF.

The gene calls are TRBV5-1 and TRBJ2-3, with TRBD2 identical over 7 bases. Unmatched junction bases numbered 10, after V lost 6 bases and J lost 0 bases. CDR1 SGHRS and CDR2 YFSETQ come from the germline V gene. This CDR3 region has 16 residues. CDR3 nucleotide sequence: TGCGCCAGCAACCTGGGAAGCGGGGATAGCACAGATACGCAGTATTTT. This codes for CASNLGSGDSTDTQYF.

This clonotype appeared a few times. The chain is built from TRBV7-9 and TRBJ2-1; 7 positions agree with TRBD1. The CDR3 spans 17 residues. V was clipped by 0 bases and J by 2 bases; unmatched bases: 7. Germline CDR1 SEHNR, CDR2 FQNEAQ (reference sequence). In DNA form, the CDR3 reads TGTGCCAGCAGCTTAGCTCTTACCGGGACAGCCTACAATGAGCAGTTCTTC. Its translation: CASSLALTGTAYNEQFF.

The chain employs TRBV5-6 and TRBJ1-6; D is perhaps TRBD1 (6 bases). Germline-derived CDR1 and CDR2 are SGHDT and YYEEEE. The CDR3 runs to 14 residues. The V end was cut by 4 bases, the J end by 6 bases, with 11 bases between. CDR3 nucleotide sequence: TGTGCCAGCAGCCAGGGGTTACCTAATTCACCCCTCCACTTT. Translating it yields CASSQGLPNSPLHF.

The CDR3 DNA reads as TGTGCCGCAGCAGGGGGGGCCGGCGAGACCCAGTACTTC. The encoded protein is CAAAGGAGETQYF. The chain links TRBV6-1 to TRBJ2-5; D might be TRBD1 or TRBD2, each matching 7 bases. Trimming left V 11 bases short and J 5 bases short, with 18 bases between. The CDR3 contains 13 residues. Germline V gene data show CDR1 as MNHNS and CDR2 as SASEGT.